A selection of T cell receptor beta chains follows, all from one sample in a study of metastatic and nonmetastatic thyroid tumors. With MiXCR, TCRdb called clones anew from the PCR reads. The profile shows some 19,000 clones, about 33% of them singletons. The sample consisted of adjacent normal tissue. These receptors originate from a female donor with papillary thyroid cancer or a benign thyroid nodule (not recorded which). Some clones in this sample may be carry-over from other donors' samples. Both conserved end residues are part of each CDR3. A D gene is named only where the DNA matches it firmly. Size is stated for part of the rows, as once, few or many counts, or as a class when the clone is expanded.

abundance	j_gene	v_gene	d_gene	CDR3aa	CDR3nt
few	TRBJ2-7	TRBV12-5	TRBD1	CASGREQGKGEQYF	TGTGCTAGTGGTCGGGAACAGGGGAAGGGAGAGCAGTACTTC
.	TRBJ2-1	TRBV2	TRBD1	CASSYSRQGNEQFF	TGTGCCAGCAGTTACTCCCGACAGGGCAATGAGCAGTTCTTC
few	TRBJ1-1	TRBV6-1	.	CASSEQFTMNTEAFF	TGTGCCAGCAGTGAACAGTTTACGATGAACACTGAAGCTTTCTTT
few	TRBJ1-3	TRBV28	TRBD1	CASRLPGQGRLSSGNTIYF	TGTGCCAGCAGGCTTCCGGGACAGGGGCGACTAAGCTCTGGAAACACCATATATTTT
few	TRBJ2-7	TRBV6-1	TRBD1	CASSSDRESEQYF	TGTGCCAGCTCCTCTGACAGGGAGAGCGAGCAGTACTTC
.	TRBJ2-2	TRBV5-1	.	CASSLLRVENTGELFF	TGCGCCAGCAGCTTGTTGCGGGTCGAGAACACCGGGGAGTTGTTTTTT
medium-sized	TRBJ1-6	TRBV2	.	CASRGTSGSPLHF	TGTGCCAGCAGGGGGACCTCGGGTTCACCCCTCCACTTT
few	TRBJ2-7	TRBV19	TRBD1	CASRWTGSYEQYF	TGTGCCAGTAGATGGACAGGGAGCTACGAGCAGTACTTC
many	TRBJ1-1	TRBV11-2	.	CASSLGGGLNAFF	TGTGCCAGCAGCTTAGGCGGTGGGCTGAACGCTTTCTTT
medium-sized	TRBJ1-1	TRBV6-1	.	CASCGRGWSTEAFF	TGTGCCAGCTGTGGGAGGGGCTGGTCCACTGAAGCTTTCTTT
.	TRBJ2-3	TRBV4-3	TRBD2	CASSPSGLAGTDTQYF	TGCGCCAGCAGCCCATCGGGACTAGCGGGCACAGATACGCAGTATTTT
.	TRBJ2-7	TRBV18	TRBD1	CASSWDSLTYEQYF	TGTGCCAGCTCATGGGACAGTCTTACCTACGAGCAGTACTTC
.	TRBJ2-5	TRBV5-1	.	CASSSGRGGETQYF	TGCGCCAGCAGCTCCGGACGCGGTGGAGAGACCCAGTACTTC
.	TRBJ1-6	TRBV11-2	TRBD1	CASSLGQGSSPLHF	TGTGCCAGCAGTCTTGGACAGGGTTCCTCACCCCTCCACTTT
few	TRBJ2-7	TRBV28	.	CASSAQGSYEQYF	TGTGCCAGCAGTGCACAGGGTTCCTACGAGCAGTACTTC
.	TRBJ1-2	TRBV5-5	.	CASSPDEGFSNYGYTF	TGTGCCAGCAGCCCTGATGAGGGTTTCTCAAACTATGGCTACACCTTC
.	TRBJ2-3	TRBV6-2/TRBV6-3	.	CASSYLPAAPSGTQYF	TGTGCCAGCAGTTACCTGCCGGCGGCGCCATCAGGTACGCAGTATTTT
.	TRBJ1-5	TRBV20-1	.	CSASPAGGGSNQPQHF	TGCAGTGCTAGCCCCGCAGGAGGAGGGAGCAATCAGCCCCAGCATTTT
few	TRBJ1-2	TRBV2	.	CASSHDSPSGYTF	TGTGCCAGCAGCCACGACAGCCCAAGCGGCTACACCTTC
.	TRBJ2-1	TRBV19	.	CASSIARYNEQFF	TGTGCCAGTAGTATAGCCCGCTACAATGAGCAGTTCTTC
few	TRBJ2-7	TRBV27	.	CASSYGKTGYEQYF	TGTGCCAGCAGTTATGGAAAAACGGGCTACGAGCAGTACTTC
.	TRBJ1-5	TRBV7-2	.	CASSLGQGGVGNQPQHF	TGTGCCAGCAGCCTAGGGCAGGGTGGGGTCGGAAATCAGCCCCAGCATTTT
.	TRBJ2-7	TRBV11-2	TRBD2	CASEAGGDEQYF	TGTGCCAGCGAAGCGGGGGGCGACGAGCAGTACTTC
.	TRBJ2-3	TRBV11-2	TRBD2	CASIWSGSKGGDTQYF	TGTGCCAGCATCTGGAGCGGGAGTAAGGGGGGAGATACGCAGTATTTT
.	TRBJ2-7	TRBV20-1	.	CSARQVYEQYF	TGCAGTGCTAGACAGGTCTACGAGCAGTACTTC
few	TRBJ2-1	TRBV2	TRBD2	CASSPTSGSGNEQFF	TGTGCCAGCAGTCCTACTAGCGGGAGTGGCAATGAGCAGTTCTTC
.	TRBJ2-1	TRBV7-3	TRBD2	CASSPLAGVYNEQFF	TGTGCCAGCAGCCCATTAGCGGGAGTCTACAATGAGCAGTTCTTC
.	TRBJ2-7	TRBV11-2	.	CASSFRPRGMGEGEQYF	TGTGCCAGCAGCTTCCGCCCGCGCGGGATGGGAGAAGGCGAGCAGTACTTC
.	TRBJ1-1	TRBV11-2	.	CASSLVQGITEAFF	TGTGCCAGCAGCTTAGTCCAGGGGATCACTGAAGCTTTCTTT
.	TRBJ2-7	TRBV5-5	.	CASSLTPPYEQYF	TGTGCCAGCAGCTTGACACCCCCCTACGAGCAGTACTTC
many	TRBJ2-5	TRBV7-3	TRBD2	CASSVSGEETQYF	TGTGCCAGCAGCGTTAGCGGGGAAGAGACCCAGTACTTC
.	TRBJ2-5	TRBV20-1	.	CSARGQLQTQYTQYF	TGCAGTGCTAGAGGCCAGCTGCAAACCCAATATACCCAGTACTTC
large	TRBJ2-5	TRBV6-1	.	CASSEGDSLIRQETQYF	TGTGCCAGCAGTGAAGGCGACAGCCTTATTCGACAAGAGACCCAGTACTTC
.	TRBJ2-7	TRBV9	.	CASSAPGTSYEQYF	TGTGCCAGCAGCGCCCCCGGGACATCTTACGAGCAGTACTTC
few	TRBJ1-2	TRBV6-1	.	CASRQTDRLGPNYGYTF	TGTGCCAGCAGGCAGACCGACAGGTTGGGCCCTAACTATGGCTACACCTTC
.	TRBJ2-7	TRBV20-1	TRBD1	CSARDQGDRAHEQYF	TGCAGTGCTAGAGATCAGGGGGACAGGGCGCACGAGCAGTACTTC
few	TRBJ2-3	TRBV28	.	CASSLIGLGENTDTQYF	TGTGCCAGCAGTTTAATTGGTCTGGGGGAGAACACAGATACGCAGTATTTT
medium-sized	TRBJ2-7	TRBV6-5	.	CASRRRDTDTESSYEQYF	TGTGCCAGCAGACGTCGCGACACGGACACTGAATCATCCTACGAGCAGTACTTC
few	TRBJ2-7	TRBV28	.	CASSQPGLISSYEQYF	TGTGCCAGCAGCCAGCCGGGACTGATAAGCTCCTACGAGCAGTACTTC
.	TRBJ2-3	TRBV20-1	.	CSARRGDRTDTQYF	TGCAGTGCTAGGAGGGGGGACCGCACAGATACGCAGTATTTT
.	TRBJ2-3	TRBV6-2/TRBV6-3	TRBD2	CASSPPSGLAGEYTQYF	TGTGCCAGCAGCCCCCCCTCGGGACTAGCGGGAGAGTACACGCAGTATTTT
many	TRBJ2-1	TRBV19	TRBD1	CASRDNRGNEQFF	TGTGCCAGTAGAGACAACAGGGGGAATGAGCAGTTCTTC
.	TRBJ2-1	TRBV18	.	CASSPTYHNEQFF	TGTGCCAGCTCACCAACGTACCACAATGAGCAGTTCTTC
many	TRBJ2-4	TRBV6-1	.	CASSEEGDIQYF	TGTGCCAGCAGTGAAGAAGGCGACATTCAGTACTTC
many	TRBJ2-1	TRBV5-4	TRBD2	CASSLRGGPINEQFF	TGTGCCAGCAGCTTACGGGGGGGCCCGATCAATGAGCAGTTCTTC
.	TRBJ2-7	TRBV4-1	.	CASSQVGSSYEQYF	TGCGCCAGCAGCCAAGTCGGGAGCTCCTACGAGCAGTACTTC
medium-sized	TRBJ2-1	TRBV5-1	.	CASSLGVVRGMRGDEQFF	TGCGCCAGCAGCTTGGGGGTAGTGAGGGGCATGAGAGGAGATGAGCAGTTCTTC
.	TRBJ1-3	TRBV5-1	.	CASSLDVGNTIYF	TGCGCCAGCAGCTTGGACGTCGGAAACACCATATATTTT
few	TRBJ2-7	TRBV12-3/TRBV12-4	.	CASSPSPTYEQYF	TGTGCCAGCAGTCCGTCACCAACCTACGAGCAGTACTTC
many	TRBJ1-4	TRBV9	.	CASSVGVMNEKLFF	TGTGCCAGCAGCGTAGGGGTAATGAATGAAAAACTGTTTTTT
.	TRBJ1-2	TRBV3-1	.	CASSPTENYGYTF	TGTGCCAGCAGCCCTACAGAGAACTATGGCTACACCTTC
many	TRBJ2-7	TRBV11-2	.	CASSLVQGYEQYF	TGTGCCAGCAGCTTAGTTCAGGGCTACGAGCAGTACTTC
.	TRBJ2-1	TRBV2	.	CASRGLGSNVQFF	TGTGCCAGCAGAGGCCTAGGTAGCAATGTGCAGTTCTTC
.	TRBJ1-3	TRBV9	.	CASSVEAGTGNTIYF	TGTGCCAGCAGCGTTGAGGCGGGTACTGGAAACACCATATATTTT
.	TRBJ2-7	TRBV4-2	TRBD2	CASSQVTSGAPEQYF	TGTGCCAGCAGCCAAGTGACTAGCGGGGCACCCGAGCAGTACTTC
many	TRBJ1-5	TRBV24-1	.	CAPRRRVYSNQPQHF	TGTGCCCCCCGACGCCGCGTCTATAGCAATCAGCCCCAGCATTTT
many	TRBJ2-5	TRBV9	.	CASSVQVGETQYF	TGTGCCAGCAGCGTACAAGTCGGGGAGACCCAGTACTTC
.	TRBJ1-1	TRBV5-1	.	CASSLGEYTEAFF	TGCGCCAGCAGCTTGGGAGAGTACACTGAAGCTTTCTTT
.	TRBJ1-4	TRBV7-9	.	CASSLGKGGFGKLFF	TGTGCCAGCAGCTTAGGAAAGGGAGGTTTTGGAAAACTGTTTTTT